One sample yielded the 10 T cell receptor beta chains listed below, sequenced in a study of shared clonotypes between healthy human individuals. Libraries were prepared by immunoSEQ multiplex PCR; TCRdb keeps only in-frame clonotypes and omits some of them. The sample shows roughly 2.5 million clones, roughly nine tenths of them seen only once. The sequencing input was naive CD4+ T cells sorted from blood. Subset reported: CD45RA+ positively selected. These receptor sequences come from a man between 18 and 29 years old in good health.

The gene calls are TRBV7-9 and TRBJ1-1, with a possible D match to TRBD1 (6 bases). V lost 4 bases and J lost 4, with 13 bases in between. Germline CDR1 SEHNR, CDR2 FQNEAQ (reference sequence). The CDR3 consists of 14 residues. Written as DNA, the CDR3 is TGTGCCAGCAGCTCTGGACAGTTCACCACTGAAGCTTTCTTT. It codes for CASSSGQFTTEAFF.

This clone was picked up one time. Other DNA sequences within the sample encode an identical CDR3. The chain combines TRBV6-1 with TRBJ2-7; D is perhaps TRBD1 (6 bases). V lost 4 bases and J 4 bases, leaving 8 bases between the germline ends. Germline V lookup: CDR1 MNHNS, CDR2 SASEGT. CDR3 length equals 12 residues. This CDR3 reads CASSVTGYEQYF. CDR3 nucleotide sequence: TGTGCCAGCAGTGTAACAGGGTACGAGCAGTACTTC.

The genes are TRBV5-1 and TRBJ2-3, with TRBD2 matching over 8 bases. Trimming took 4 bases from V and 6 from J; bases not matched to a gene: 10. Germline CDR1 is SGHRS and CDR2 is YFSETQ. This CDR3 comprises 15 residues. The CDR3 sequence: CASSHGLAGADTQYF. In DNA form, the CDR3 reads TGCGCCAGCAGCCACGGACTAGCAGGAGCGGATACGCAGTATTTT. Complete variable domain (other parts from reference TRBV5-1 and TRBJ2-3): KAGVTQTPRYLIKTRGQQVTLSCSPISGHRSVSWYQQTPGQGLQFLFEYFSETQRNKGNFPGRFSGRQFSNSRSEMNVSTLELGDSALYLCASSHGLAGADTQYFGPGTRLTVL.

This clone was detected once. V and J are TRBV30 and TRBJ1-3, with D uncertain. The CDR3 totals 12 residues. Germline CDR1 and CDR2: GTSNPN and SVGIG (reference sequence). V lost 3 bases to trimming and J lost 3 bases, with 6 bases between them. The CDR3: CAWRGHGNTIYF. The DNA for the CDR3 is TGTGCCTGGAGGGGTCATGGAAACACCATATATTTT.

The rearrangement links TRBV18 to TRBJ1-4; 7 nucleotides align to TRBD1. With 6 bases clipped from V and 6 bases from J, the junction kept 13 bases outside the gene matches. Looked up from germline, CDR1 is KGHSH and CDR2 is LQKENI. This CDR3 has 16 residues. The chain's CDR3 is CASSLFVGGGDEKLFF. The CDR3 DNA is TGTGCCAGCTCCCTTTTCGTGGGAGGGGGCGATGAAAAACTGTTTTTT.

The V and J genes are TRBV29-1 and TRBJ2-7, with 7 bases fitting TRBD1. After removal of 7 bases from V and 0 bases from J, the junction contained 12 bases not matched to a gene. Germline assignment: CDR1 SQVTM and CDR2 ANQGSEA. This CDR3 is 15 amino acids long. CDR3 bases: TGCAGCGCCCGGTCCGGACAGGACCACTCCTACGAGCAGTACTTC. Its translation is CSARSGQDHSYEQYF.

The chain couples TRBV21-1 to TRBJ1-2. TRBV21-1 is assigned pseudogene status. This CDR3 spans 15 amino acids. The DNA of the CDR3 is TGTGCCAGCAGCAAAACTCGGGGGATTAACTATGGCTACACCTTC. Its translation is CASSKTRGINYGYTF.

This sequence joins TRBV10-1 and TRBJ2-1; D is ambiguous. This CDR3 region has 16 residues. Germline values: CDR1 WNHNN, CDR2 SYGVQD (reference sequence). Trimming shortened V by 4 bases and J by 2 bases, and 15 bases separated the two germline ends. CDR3 protein: CASSVNSETTYNEQFF. CDR3 coding DNA: TGCGCCAGCAGTGTCAATTCTGAAACAACCTACAATGAGCAGTTCTTC.

This rearrangement joins TRBV6-5 to TRBJ2-1, with no clear D. The germline CDR1 and CDR2 sequences are MNHEY and SVGAGI. The V end lost 7 bases, the J end lost 2 bases, and 3 bases lay between the germline ends. This CDR3 has 11 residues. In nucleotides, the CDR3 is TGTGCCAGCATGGCCTACAATGAGCAGTTCTTC. Its translation is CASMAYNEQFF.

The rearrangement uses TRBV5-1 and TRBJ2-7; TRBD1 might be the D (5 bases). This CDR3 region has 15 residues. Germline CDR1 is SGHRS and CDR2 is YFSETQ. Trimming cost V 0 bases and J 4 bases, with 14 bases left between them. CDR3 loop: CASSLDQGRIYEQYF. Written as DNA, the CDR3 is TGCGCCAGCAGCTTGGACCAGGGTCGCATATACGAGCAGTACTTC.